This T cell receptor beta chain comes out of a study of PD-1 blockade in classical Hodgkin lymphoma. Study-level information: Patients got intravenous nivolumab 3 mg/kg every 2 weeks.

The data were produced by immunoSEQ multiplex PCR, yet TCRdb's version contains in-frame clones alone and is incomplete. The sample yields more than 20,000 clones, around 64% seen once. CDR1 SGHVS and CDR2 FNYEAQ come from the germline V gene. V shed 2 bases and J shed 6 bases, with 11 bases lying between them. There are 14 residues in the CDR3. There was relapse after autologous stem cell transplantation in every patient, and there was variation in brentuximab vedotin exposure. Complete response, partial response or progressive disease was each patient's best response. Of note for this clone: Its target is not known.

Study conclusions and caveats: There remain no defined causes for the repertoire differences, which possibly reflect disease activity or prior therapy. Complete responders matched newly diagnosed patients in baseline diversity.

This material consisted of peripheral blood mononuclear cells (PBMCs), taken before the second cycle of nivolumab. The TCR was taken from a human donor with classical Hodgkin lymphoma. The genes are TRBV7-6 and TRBJ1-5; maybe TRBD1 (5 bases). The chain's CDR3 is CASSLRQQGQPQHF. CDR3 sequence (DNA): TGTGCCAGCAGCTTACGACAGCAGGGTCAGCCCCAGCATTTT.